Listed below are T cell receptor beta chains from one sample, sequenced in a study of cytomegalovirus exposure and HLA in healthy donors. Assay used: immunoSEQ multiplex PCR; TCRdb lists only in-frame clones, some missing. Seen here are some 150,000 clones, just under 80% observed once, and the top ten hold around 1.3%. What was sequenced was PBMCs. Receptor source: a woman in her forties or fifties in good health and CMV-seronegative. Both conserved end residues are part of each CDR3. Each record gives: CDR3 DNA, CDR3 protein, J gene, clone size, V gene, D gene. A D gene is named only where the DNA matches it firmly. Clone size is shown for a subset of rows, as once, few, many or a class of expanded clone.

CDR3 DNA: TGTGCCAGCAGCAAGGACAACCCTAATGAAAAACTGTTTTTT; CDR3 protein: CASSKDNPNEKLFF; J gene: TRBJ1-4; clone size: .; V gene: TRBV7-2; D gene: .
CDR3 DNA: TGTGCCAGTAGTAAGGTTGGAGAAAACAATCAGCCCCAGCATTTT; CDR3 protein: CASSKVGENNQPQHF; J gene: TRBJ1-5; clone size: .; V gene: TRBV19; D gene: .
CDR3 DNA: TGTGCCAGCAGAGACTTCAGGGAAGCCTCTGGCTACACCTTC; CDR3 protein: CASRDFREASGYTF; J gene: TRBJ1-2; clone size: .; V gene: TRBV2; D gene: .
CDR3 DNA: TGTGCCAGTAGTATAGGCAGAAAAATCCCCGGGGAGCTGTTTTTT; CDR3 protein: CASSIGRKIPGELFF; J gene: TRBJ2-2; clone size: .; V gene: TRBV19; D gene: .
CDR3 DNA: TGTGCCACCAGCATCAGCAGGCTGGTCGTGGGCTATGGCTACACCTTC; CDR3 protein: CATSISRLVVGYGYTF; J gene: TRBJ1-2; clone size: .; V gene: TRBV15; D gene: .
CDR3 DNA: TGTGCCAGTAGGGACAGGGAAGGGGGGCAGCCCCAGCATTTT; CDR3 protein: CASRDREGGQPQHF; J gene: TRBJ1-5; clone size: .; V gene: TRBV19; D gene: TRBD1
CDR3 DNA: TGTGCCAGCAGTCCTCCGGGTCGAATTCTCGAAGCTTTCTTT; CDR3 protein: CASSPPGRILEAFF; J gene: TRBJ1-1; clone size: .; V gene: TRBV6-5; D gene: .
CDR3 DNA: TGTGCCAGCAGCGCTCCAGGGTCAATGAACACTGAAGCTTTCTTT; CDR3 protein: CASSAPGSMNTEAFF; J gene: TRBJ1-1; clone size: once; V gene: TRBV5-5; D gene: .
CDR3 DNA: TGTGCCAGCAGCGTAGCGGGAGGGCCCGAGCAGTACTTC; CDR3 protein: CASSVAGGPEQYF; J gene: TRBJ2-7; clone size: .; V gene: TRBV9; D gene: TRBD2
CDR3 DNA: TGTGCCAGCAGATCCAGCGGCCCCTCCTACAATGAGCAGTTCTTC; CDR3 protein: CASRSSGPSYNEQFF; J gene: TRBJ2-1; clone size: few; V gene: TRBV7-2; D gene: .
CDR3 DNA: TGTGCCAGCAGCAGACCAGCGGGAGTTAAGAATGAGCAGTTCTTC; CDR3 protein: CASSRPAGVKNEQFF; J gene: TRBJ2-1; clone size: .; V gene: TRBV13; D gene: TRBD2
CDR3 DNA: TGTGCCAGCAGTGAAGGGGTTGATATATACTACGAGCAGTACTTC; CDR3 protein: CASSEGVDIYYEQYF; J gene: TRBJ2-7; clone size: .; V gene: TRBV2; D gene: .
CDR3 DNA: TGTGCCACCAGCAGAGTCGGGATAGCAACTAATGAAAAACTGTTTTTT; CDR3 protein: CATSRVGIATNEKLFF; J gene: TRBJ1-4; clone size: .; V gene: TRBV15; D gene: .
CDR3 DNA: TGTGCCAGCAGCCCAACAGGGTTCTCGAAGAACACTGAAGCTTTCTTT; CDR3 protein: CASSPTGFSKNTEAFF; J gene: TRBJ1-1; clone size: .; V gene: TRBV5-4; D gene: .
CDR3 DNA: TGTGCCATCAGTGATCCGGGACTAGCGGGAGCGGAGACAGATACGCAGTATTTT; CDR3 protein: CAISDPGLAGAETDTQYF; J gene: TRBJ2-3; clone size: .; V gene: TRBV10-3; D gene: TRBD2
CDR3 DNA: TGTGCCAGCAGCGTAGAGGGCCACAGGGGAATTAACACTGAAGCTTTCTTT; CDR3 protein: CASSVEGHRGINTEAFF; J gene: TRBJ1-1; clone size: .; V gene: TRBV9; D gene: TRBD1
CDR3 DNA: TGTGCCAGCAGTTACGGCGCAGGGGCTGGAAACACCATATATTTT; CDR3 protein: CASSYGAGAGNTIYF; J gene: TRBJ1-3; clone size: .; V gene: TRBV6-5; D gene: .
CDR3 DNA: TGTGCCAGCAGCTTATCCTCGCTTTCGGGGACTGAAGCTTTCTTT; CDR3 protein: CASSLSSLSGTEAFF; J gene: TRBJ1-1; clone size: .; V gene: TRBV7-9; D gene: .
CDR3 DNA: TGTGCCAGCAGCCAGTCGAGCACTAGCGGGGGCCGGGCCTACGAGCAGTACTTC; CDR3 protein: CASSQSSTSGGRAYEQYF; J gene: TRBJ2-7; clone size: .; V gene: TRBV14; D gene: TRBD2
CDR3 DNA: TGTGCCAGCAGCGCCAAACAGGATTACGAGCAGTACTTC; CDR3 protein: CASSAKQDYEQYF; J gene: TRBJ2-7; clone size: .; V gene: TRBV5-4; D gene: .
CDR3 DNA: TGTGCCAGCAGCCCTTTTCAGGGAATCAATAATTCACCCCTCCACTTT; CDR3 protein: CASSPFQGINNSPLHF; J gene: TRBJ1-6; clone size: .; V gene: TRBV7-9; D gene: .
CDR3 DNA: TGTGCCAGTCAGGGTCGTGGCTACACCTTC; CDR3 protein: CASQGRGYTF; J gene: TRBJ1-2; clone size: .; V gene: TRBV11-2; D gene: .
CDR3 DNA: TGCGCCAGCAGCGGGACAGTTGGGGAAAAACTGTTTTTT; CDR3 protein: CASSGTVGEKLFF; J gene: TRBJ1-4; clone size: .; V gene: TRBV5-1; D gene: TRBD1
CDR3 DNA: TGTGCCAGCAGCTGGGCTCGGGAGACCCAGTACTTC; CDR3 protein: CASSWARETQYF; J gene: TRBJ2-5; clone size: once; V gene: TRBV5-5; D gene: .
CDR3 DNA: TGCAGTGCTACCCCCCCGAGGGGCTACACCTTC; CDR3 protein: CSATPPRGYTF; J gene: TRBJ1-2; clone size: .; V gene: TRBV20-1; D gene: .
CDR3 DNA: TGTGCCAGCAGTTACTCGGGCGGGGTAAACACCGGGGAGCTGTTTTTT; CDR3 protein: CASSYSGGVNTGELFF; J gene: TRBJ2-2; clone size: .; V gene: TRBV6-5; D gene: .
CDR3 DNA: TGTGCCAGCAGTTTAGCGGAGGGTTACGAGCAGTACTTC; CDR3 protein: CASSLAEGYEQYF; J gene: TRBJ2-7; clone size: .; V gene: TRBV27; D gene: .
CDR3 DNA: TGTGCCAGCAGTGAATGGGGACAGGGTATCCAAGAGACCCAGTACTTC; CDR3 protein: CASSEWGQGIQETQYF; J gene: TRBJ2-5; clone size: .; V gene: TRBV25-1; D gene: TRBD1
CDR3 DNA: TGTGCCAGCAGACCCAAGACAGGGGGCGGTGAAAAACTGTTTTTT; CDR3 protein: CASRPKTGGGEKLFF; J gene: TRBJ1-4; clone size: .; V gene: TRBV2; D gene: TRBD1
CDR3 DNA: TGTGCCAGCAGCTGTATTCCCATGGGACAGGGGACCACTAATGAAAAACTGTTTTTT; CDR3 protein: CASSCIPMGQGTTNEKLFF; J gene: TRBJ1-4; clone size: .; V gene: TRBV21-1; D gene: .
CDR3 DNA: TGCGCCAGCAGCCAAGGACTAGCGGGGAACGAGCAGTACTTC; CDR3 protein: CASSQGLAGNEQYF; J gene: TRBJ2-7; clone size: once; V gene: TRBV4-3; D gene: TRBD2
CDR3 DNA: TGTGCCAGTAGACGGGAAGGTGTTTACGAGCAGTACTTC; CDR3 protein: CASRREGVYEQYF; J gene: TRBJ2-7; clone size: .; V gene: TRBV6-6; D gene: .
CDR3 DNA: TGTGCCAGCAGCTGGGGGACAGAGCCCTCTGGGGCCAACGTCCTGACTTTC; CDR3 protein: CASSWGTEPSGANVLTF; J gene: TRBJ2-6; clone size: .; V gene: TRBV5-6; D gene: TRBD1
CDR3 DNA: TGCGCCAGCAGCCAAGATTCTGAAGAGACCCAGTACTTC; CDR3 protein: CASSQDSEETQYF; J gene: TRBJ2-5; clone size: few; V gene: TRBV4-1; D gene: .
CDR3 DNA: TGTGCCATCAGTGAGACAGCAAAAGCAACTAATGAAAAACTGTTTTTT; CDR3 protein: CAISETAKATNEKLFF; J gene: TRBJ1-4; clone size: few; V gene: TRBV10-3; D gene: .
CDR3 DNA: TGTGCCAGCAGCTTAGCGCCGGGGGGGGCAGCCTACGAGCAGTACTTC; CDR3 protein: CASSLAPGGAAYEQYF; J gene: TRBJ2-7; clone size: .; V gene: TRBV7-6; D gene: TRBD2
CDR3 DNA: TGCAGCGTTGACAGGGGATACAATGAGCAGTTCTTC; CDR3 protein: CSVDRGYNEQFF; J gene: TRBJ2-1; clone size: .; V gene: TRBV29-1; D gene: .
CDR3 DNA: TGTGCCAGCAGCTCACAGGGGCGGGATCAGCCCCAGCATTTT; CDR3 protein: CASSSQGRDQPQHF; J gene: TRBJ1-5; clone size: few; V gene: TRBV7-6; D gene: TRBD1
CDR3 DNA: TGTGCCAGCTCACCATCAGGGACTGGGGCCAACGTCCTGACTTTC; CDR3 protein: CASSPSGTGANVLTF; J gene: TRBJ2-6; clone size: few; V gene: TRBV18; D gene: .
CDR3 DNA: TGTGCCAGCACCCAGGGGTATCAGCCCCAGCATTTT; CDR3 protein: CASTQGYQPQHF; J gene: TRBJ1-5; clone size: few; V gene: TRBV6-1; D gene: .
CDR3 DNA: TGCGCCAGCAGCCAAGGAGGGACAGGGGCTTACAATGAGCAGTTCTTC; CDR3 protein: CASSQGGTGAYNEQFF; J gene: TRBJ2-1; clone size: .; V gene: TRBV4-1; D gene: TRBD1
CDR3 DNA: TGCGCCAGCAGCTTGGCGGGGACAGGGGGCACTGAAGCTTTCTTT; CDR3 protein: CASSLAGTGGTEAFF; J gene: TRBJ1-1; clone size: .; V gene: TRBV5-1; D gene: TRBD1
CDR3 DNA: TGTGCCAGCACGGACCTAGCGTCTGAGCAGTTCTTC; CDR3 protein: CASTDLASEQFF; J gene: TRBJ2-1; clone size: .; V gene: TRBV2; D gene: .
CDR3 DNA: TGTGCCAGCAGTTCAGGGGGTGGCTACACCTTC; CDR3 protein: CASSSGGGYTF; J gene: TRBJ1-2; clone size: .; V gene: TRBV7-2; D gene: TRBD1
CDR3 DNA: TGCAGCGTTGACCAGGGTTTGGGTGAGCAGTTCTTC; CDR3 protein: CSVDQGLGEQFF; J gene: TRBJ2-1; clone size: .; V gene: TRBV29-1; D gene: .
CDR3 DNA: TGTGCCAGTAGTATAGGGGGGACAGGGGTAACCGGGGAGCTGTTTTTT; CDR3 protein: CASSIGGTGVTGELFF; J gene: TRBJ2-2; clone size: .; V gene: TRBV19; D gene: TRBD1
CDR3 DNA: TGTGCCAGCAGGGGACAGGGGGCTGGCAAAAACATTCAGTACTTC; CDR3 protein: CASRGQGAGKNIQYF; J gene: TRBJ2-4; clone size: .; V gene: TRBV6-1; D gene: TRBD1
CDR3 DNA: TGTGCCAGCAGTATTCGACAGGGCCTATCTGGAAACACCATATATTTT; CDR3 protein: CASSIRQGLSGNTIYF; J gene: TRBJ1-3; clone size: .; V gene: TRBV28; D gene: TRBD1
CDR3 DNA: TGTGCCAGCAGCGTCGGCGGGACAGGGAGCTACGAGCAGTACTTC; CDR3 protein: CASSVGGTGSYEQYF; J gene: TRBJ2-7; clone size: .; V gene: TRBV9; D gene: TRBD1
CDR3 DNA: TGTGCCAGCAGCTTGGCCCAGGGTTTGACTCAGCCCCAGCATTTT; CDR3 protein: CASSLAQGLTQPQHF; J gene: TRBJ1-5; clone size: .; V gene: TRBV5-5; D gene: .
CDR3 DNA: TGTGCCAGCTCAAGGGAGGCAGATACGCAGTATTTT; CDR3 protein: CASSREADTQYF; J gene: TRBJ2-3; clone size: .; V gene: TRBV18; D gene: .